This T cell receptor beta chain was sequenced for a study of T cells and copy number aberrations in small-cell lung cancer (dated by TCRdb to the early 2020s). General notes on the study: Whole-exome sequencing of the same tumor regions was paired with TCR repertoire sequencing so that T cell metrics could be related to mutations and copy number aberrations. Tumor TCR data were available for some 16 patients, and 11 to 15 patients had TCR data from both tumor and normal tissue. The full study reports these points: Compared with adjacent lung tissue, tumors showed lower T-cell density, richness and clonality, although the density difference was not significant. A small sample size, resulting from surgical resection being uncommon in small-cell lung cancer, limited the study, and the findings need validation. All specimens consisted of formalin-fixed paraffin-embedded tissue, which is known to introduce sequencing artifacts.

The donors were limited-stage small-cell lung cancer patients who had surgical resection in Hangzhou, China, between about 2008 and 2020. All donors were treated with upfront surgery without preoperative chemotherapy or radiotherapy, and immunotherapy was not given to any donor before or after surgery. All 20 or so patients in the sequenced cohort were identified as smokers or heavy second-hand smokers. Adjacent normal lung was collected at least 2 cm from the tumor margin and was confirmed morphologically free of malignant cells by two pathologists. To characterize heterogeneity of the T cell repertoire, the study applied multi-region TCR-beta sequencing to resected limited-stage small-cell lung cancers and to tumor-adjacent lung tissue. The AllPrep DNA/RNA FFPE Kit (Qiagen) was used to extract genomic DNA from the FFPE tissue. The immunoSEQ hsTCRB Kit was used with multiplexed V- and J-gene primers to amplify TCR-beta CDR3 regions from genomic DNA. Unique DNA barcodes were added in a second PCR, and samples were pooled together with a negative and a positive control. An Illumina MiSeq running a 150-cycle paired-end protocol was used to sequence the pooled TCR-beta libraries. Per the original workflow: Adaptive Biotechnologies processed the raw sequencing data into a report containing normalized, annotated TCR-beta repertoires. To compute T-cell density, TCR-beta templates were normalized to usable DNA, with usable DNA estimated through amplification of housekeeping genes. Richness was the count of unique rearrangements, and clonality was defined as 1 minus Pielou's evenness. TCRdb's version of the immuneACCESS table is confined to in-frame rearrangements and falls short of the full clone set. An unresolved V gene accounts for under half of the shortfall where checked; the remainder is of unknown origin. V, J and clone size are those of that table, while D and trimming were read from the DNA. For this sample there are around 6,100 clones; roughly four fifths appear just once. The ten largest clonotypes hold roughly 9.9% of the sample.

This clone was found a few times. What antigen it recognizes has not been identified. It has no much larger one-base neighbor in the sample; base qualities were not kept. The junction carries 15 bases between V and J, which are trimmed by 3 bases and 3 bases respectively. From its cysteine to its phenylalanine, the CDR3 spans 15 amino acids. The retained sequence is limited to the CDR3, 45 bases, with the frame set at the first base. Sequences MNHNS (CDR1) and SASEGT (CDR2) are obtained from the germline V gene. Source material: normal tissue next to the tumor. In this chain, TRBV6-1 is recombined with TRBJ2-7; no D segment can be confidently identified. The TCR sequence derives from a woman aged 70-85 years with small cell lung cancer. Some clones in this sample may be carry-over from other donors' samples. The CDR3 in this case is CASSETIGRDYEQYF. Here is the DNA: TGTGCCAGCAGTGAGACCATCGGACGCGACTACGAGCAGTACTTC.